These 5 T cell receptor beta chains came from one sample sequenced in a study of T cells after posttransplantation cyclophosphamide. Some clones are missing from TCRdb's copy, which holds only in-frame ones; the method was immunoSEQ multiplex PCR. The sample yields approximately 28,000 clones, 75% to 95% seen once. Cells defined as naive were viable CD3+CD4+ or CD3+CD8+ and CCR7+CD45RA+CD45RO-CD95-CD27+CD28+. What was sequenced was naive CD4+ T cells sorted from PBMCs. The source of these receptors is a woman in her sixties or seventies in good health, CMV-negative, and a related stem cell transplant donor.

The CDR3 here is CASRSGVPYEQYF. The CDR3 coding sequence is TGTGCCAGCCGGAGTGGAGTCCCCTACGAGCAGTACTTC. The chain employs TRBV6-5 and TRBJ2-7; D unresolved. V was trimmed by 8 bases and J by 2 bases, leaving 13 bases between them. This CDR3 is built from 13 residues. CDR1 and CDR2 (germline): MNHEY, SVGAGI.

This chain connects TRBV9 to TRBJ2-6; D remains ambiguous. The V end lost 1 base, the J end lost 4 bases, and 12 bases lay between the germline ends. Germline-derived CDR1 and CDR2 are SGDLS and YYNGEE. The CDR3 has 16 residues. CDR3 sequence reads: CASSVSATSGANVLTF. The CDR3 bases are TGTGCCAGCAGCGTAAGTGCGACATCGGGGGCCAACGTCCTGACTTTC.

V usage is TRBV9 and J usage is TRBJ2-7; maybe TRBD2 (5 bases). This CDR3 region has 14 residues. In germline, CDR1 is SGDLS, CDR2 YYNGEE. The V gene lost 4 bases and the J gene lost 0 bases, with 11 bases spanning the gap. CDR3 protein: CASSITSSSYEQYF. CDR3 coding DNA: TGTGCCAGCAGCATCACTAGTAGCTCCTACGAGCAGTACTTC.

V is TRBV28 and J is TRBJ1-2; no definite D call. The CDR3 is made up of 16 amino acids. Trimming left V 6 bases short and J 3 bases short, with 20 bases between. Per the germline V gene, CDR1 is MDHEN and CDR2 is SYDVKM. CDR3 DNA: TGTGCCAGCAGCCCCCCTGTGGGCGACGTGGACTATGGCTACACCTTC. It specifies CASSPPVGDVDYGYTF.

V and J are TRBV5-5 and TRBJ1-1; no clear D gene. The CDR3 is made up of 15 amino acids. Germline V gives CDR1 SGHKS, CDR2 YYEKEE (reference sequence). Trimming removed 0 bases from V and 1 base from J, with 10 bases in between. This chain's CDR3 is CASSLAVAANTEAFF. Here the CDR3 DNA reads TGTGCCAGCAGCTTGGCCGTGGCGGCGAACACTGAAGCTTTCTTT. Complete variable domain (other parts from reference TRBV5-5 and TRBJ1-1): DAGVTQSPTHLIKTRGQQVTLRCSPISGHKSVSWYQQVLGQGPQFIFQYYEKEERGRGNFPDRFSARQFPNYSSELNVNALLLGDSALYLCASSLAVAANTEAFFGQGTRLTVV.